The entry below gives a single TCR beta chain sequence along with its context. Its antigen remains unknown. V lost 6 bases, J lost 0 bases, and 1 base stayed unmatched. CDR3 length: 13 amino acids. CDR1 and CDR2 (germline): MDHEN, SYDVKM. MiXCR was run by TCRdb on the reads, yielding one entry per CDR3 protein. Here the sample spans about 490,000 distinct CDR3 sequences, about 10% being singletons. This sample was included in a study of T cell repertoires in cytomegalovirus infection. Study-wide findings and caveats: Based on cumulative public TCR beta family frequency, carriers of CMV plus the relevant HLA were identified. There were HLA-C-restricted CMV-specific TCR beta clonotypes dominating the ex vivo response.

This sequence was found in a human donor in good health (CMV status not recorded). Some clones in this sample may be carry-over from other donors' samples. The rearrangement uses TRBV28 and TRBJ1-1; 7 bases align to TRBD1. Sequencing was carried out using PBMCs. CDR3 region: CASRGTVNTEAFF. CDR3 nucleotide sequence: TGTGCCAGCAGAGGGACAGTGAACACTGAAGCTTTCTTT.